This paragraph covers one T cell receptor (beta chain) sequence. The data originate from a study of blood T cell repertoires in COVID-19. The data were produced by immunoSEQ multiplex PCR, yet TCRdb's version contains in-frame clones alone and is incomplete. Among over 400,000 clones, 70% to 90% were seen once, and the ten largest hold roughly 3.2%. This CDR3 has 14 amino acids. Germline V gene lookup returns CDR1 GTSNPN and CDR2 SVGIG (reference sequence). Trimming cost V 0 bases and J 1 base, with 10 bases left between them. V usage is TRBV30 and J usage is TRBJ2-7; D may be TRBD1 (6 bases). The TCR originated in a human donor in a cohort sampled during active COVID-19. The specimen was peripheral blood. CDR3 bases: TGTGCCTGGAGTGTACTTGGACAGTCCTACGAGCAGTACTTC. Its translation is CAWSVLGQSYEQYF.